These T cell receptor beta chains were read from a single sample in a study of OX40 agonist ivuxolimab in advanced cancers. Repertoires were generated with immunoSEQ multiplex PCR, while TCRdb's copy carries only in-frame clones and drops some. The sample lists tens of thousands of clones; 89% were seen once. The specimen was CD4+ or CD8+ T cells sorted from blood, collected in a trial of the OX40 agonist ivuxolimab. The receptors shown here come from an adult with an advanced solid tumor such as melanoma, head and neck, liver or kidney cancer. The CDR3 runs from the conserved cysteine through the conserved F or W. A D gene is named only where the DNA matches it firmly. Only some rows state a clone size, as once, few, many or a class for expanded clones.

j_call d_call clone_size v_call cdr3_nt cdr3_aa
TRBJ2-7 TRBD1 . TRBV15 TGTGCCACCAGCAGAGAGGCAGGGGGCTGGGAGCAGTACTTC CATSREAGGWEQYF
TRBJ2-1 TRBD2 . TRBV19 TGTGCCAGTAGTCCTAGGACTAGCGGAGAGCAGTTCTTC CASSPRTSGEQFF
TRBJ1-1 TRBD1 once TRBV5-5 TGTGCCAGCAGTCCTACAGGGGGCTACACTGAAGCTTTCTTT CASSPTGGYTEAFF
TRBJ2-7 . . TRBV6-6 TGTGCCAGCAGTTACTACGCGCCTCCGCCCTACGAGCAGTACTTC CASSYYAPPPYEQYF
TRBJ2-5 . few TRBV7-6 TGTGCCAGCAGCTTAGCGCAGGGGTACGTCGGGACCCAGTACTTC CASSLAQGYVGTQYF
TRBJ1-2 . once TRBV19 TGTGCCAGTCACCCAGTTTGGAGGGCTTGGACTAACTATGGCTACACCTTC CASHPVWRAWTNYGYTF
TRBJ1-5 . once TRBV18 TGTGCCAGCTCACCAGACCCCAATCAGCCCCAGCATTTT CASSPDPNQPQHF
TRBJ2-2 . . TRBV4-1 TGCGCCAGCAGCCCCCGAACAGGGGGGGACACCGGGGAGCTGTTTTTT CASSPRTGGDTGELFF
TRBJ2-5 . . TRBV2 TGTGCCAGCAGCGCCGATCGGGGCTGGGAGACCCAGTACTTC CASSADRGWETQYF
TRBJ2-7 TRBD2 . TRBV9 TGTGCCAGCAGCCTCAAGACTAGCTCCTATGACGAGCAGTACTTC CASSLKTSSYDEQYF
TRBJ2-1 . . TRBV7-2 TGTGCCAGCAGCTTAGATGGGGTATGGCGGCCCCTAAAGGATGAGCAGTTCTTC CASSLDGVWRPLKDEQFF
TRBJ2-5 TRBD2 . TRBV7-6 TGTGCCAGCAGCGCCGGACTAGCGGGGGTTTCAACTCGTGGGACCCAGTACTTC CASSAGLAGVSTRGTQYF
TRBJ1-3 . . TRBV19 TGTGCCAGTAGTATTAGGGTACAGTTCTCTGGAAACACCATATATTTT CASSIRVQFSGNTIYF
TRBJ1-1 . . TRBV10-3 TGTGCCATCAAACCCAATTTGGGGAGGAACACTGAAGCTTTCTTT CAIKPNLGRNTEAFF
TRBJ2-1 . . TRBV6-1 TGTGCCGGCAGTTCAGCAGGGAGCTCCTACAATGAGCAGTTCTTC CAGSSAGSSYNEQFF
TRBJ2-5 TRBD2 . TRBV5-1 TGCGCCAGCAGCTTACGGGGGGGCCAGACGAAGGAGCAGTACTTC CASSLRGGQTKEQYF
TRBJ2-5 . . TRBV4-1 TGCGCCAGCAGCTTAAGATCCCAGTACCAAGAGACCCAGTACTTC CASSLRSQYQETQYF
TRBJ1-1 . . TRBV27 TGTGCCAGCAGTTTCATTAACGGTGAAGCTTTCTTT CASSFINGEAFF
TRBJ2-1 . . TRBV21-1 TGTGCCAGCAGCAAAGAATCTCGGGGGACCGCTGGGAATGAGCAGTTCTTC CASSKESRGTAGNEQFF
TRBJ1-1 . . TRBV28 TGTGCCAGCAGTTTAGGAGGACTGGGAATGAACACTGAAGCTTTCTTT CASSLGGLGMNTEAFF
TRBJ2-2 TRBD2 . TRBV18 TGTGCCAGCTCACCTCCAGCGGGATTCACCGGGGAGCTGTTTTTT CASSPPAGFTGELFF
TRBJ2-3 TRBD2 . TRBV5-1 TGCGCCAGCAGCTTGGTAGGGACTAGCGGTTCAGATACGCAGTATTTT CASSLVGTSGSDTQYF
TRBJ1-2 TRBD1 . TRBV11-1 TGTGCCAGCAGCTCCGTGTTAGGGGGCGCGGGCTACACCTTC CASSSVLGGAGYTF
TRBJ2-5 TRBD1 . TRBV10-3 TGTGCCATCAGTGAGTCCGGGACAGAAGAGACCCAGTACTTC CAISESGTEETQYF
TRBJ1-4 . . TRBV7-9 TGTGCCAGCAGCCAGGGGATGGACGCGGCGGAAAAACTGTTTTTT CASSQGMDAAEKLFF
TRBJ2-5 . . TRBV5-1 TGCGCCAGCAGCGCAGACTGGGGGGAAGAGACCCAGTACTTC CASSADWGEETQYF
TRBJ2-1 TRBD1 . TRBV19 TGTGCCAGTAGTATCAACAGGGGGTGGGCGAATGAGCAGTTCTTC CASSINRGWANEQFF
TRBJ2-7 TRBD1 once TRBV5-1 TGCGCCAGCAGCTCGGGACAGGGGTCCTACGAGCAGTACTTC CASSSGQGSYEQYF
TRBJ1-4 . . TRBV18 TGTGCCAGCTCACCCGCTCGTAATGAAAAACTGTTTTTT CASSPARNEKLFF
TRBJ2-2 TRBD1 . TRBV6-4 TGTGCCAGCAGTGTCGGGACAGGCTTAGACACCGGGGAGCTGTTTTTT CASSVGTGLDTGELFF
TRBJ2-2 . few TRBV7-9 TGTGCCAGCAGCAAACAGCGGTCGGGGACCGGGGAGCTGTTTTTT CASSKQRSGTGELFF
TRBJ1-4 . once TRBV6-1 TGTGCCAGCAGTGAAAAAAATGAAAAACTGTTTTTT CASSEKNEKLFF
TRBJ2-5 . . TRBV19 TGTGCCAGTAGTCCCGGGGGTTCTAATCAGGAGACCCAGTACTTC CASSPGGSNQETQYF
TRBJ1-5 TRBD1 . TRBV4-1 TGCGCCAGCAGCCAAGATCAGGGGGCCCATCAGCCCCAGCATTTT CASSQDQGAHQPQHF
TRBJ2-3 . . TRBV7-8 TGTGCCAGCAGCTTAGCCGCCAGGGAGAGAGATACGCAGTATTTT CASSLAARERDTQYF
TRBJ1-2 TRBD1 few TRBV28 TGTGCCAGCAGCAGGGGGGAGTATGGCTACACCTTC CASSRGEYGYTF
TRBJ1-1 . few TRBV4-1 TGCGCCAGCAGCCGCGTGACAGGACTGAACACTGAAGCTTTCTTT CASSRVTGLNTEAFF
TRBJ1-1 . . TRBV11-2 TGTGCCAGCAGCCCTAGGGGAGTGGTTACTGAAGCTTTCTTT CASSPRGVVTEAFF
TRBJ2-7 TRBD2 . TRBV7-2 TGTGCCAGCACCTTAGCGGGAGGGTCCTACGAGCAGTACTTC CASTLAGGSYEQYF
TRBJ2-5 TRBD2 . TRBV11-2 TGTGCCAGCAGCCCGACTAGCGGTATCGGGACCCAGTACTTC CASSPTSGIGTQYF
TRBJ1-2 . . TRBV6-1 TGTGCCATCCCCAGGGTAAACGGGATGGGCTACACCTTC CAIPRVNGMGYTF
TRBJ1-5 . . TRBV19 TGTGCCAGTAGTATAGGAGACTATTATAGCAATCAGCCCCAGCATTTT CASSIGDYYSNQPQHF
TRBJ1-2 . . TRBV10-1 TGCGCCAGCAGTGAGTCCCGGGACGGCTATGGCTACACCTTC CASSESRDGYGYTF
TRBJ2-5 . . TRBV2 TGTGCCAGCACGACAACTGGGGAGACCCAGTACTTC CASTTTGETQYF
TRBJ2-1 . . TRBV4-1 TGCGCCAGCAGCCAAGGGACAAAGCAGTTCTTC CASSQGTKQFF
TRBJ1-5 . . TRBV28 TGTGCCAGCAGTTATCGGATAAGGGGGGATCAGCCCCAGCATTTT CASSYRIRGDQPQHF
TRBJ2-1 . . TRBV4-1 TGCGCCAGCAGCCAAGATTTCCAGCGGGCCTTCGAAAATGAGCAGTTCTTC CASSQDFQRAFENEQFF
TRBJ2-7 TRBD2 few TRBV7-6 TGTGCCAGCAGCTTAGCTAGCGGGGGGCTCTACGAGCAGTACTTC CASSLASGGLYEQYF
TRBJ1-5 . many TRBV6-4 TGTGCCAGCAGTGCTACAGGGAATCAGCCCCAGCATTTT CASSATGNQPQHF
TRBJ2-2 TRBD1 . TRBV6-6 TGTGCCAGCAGCCCCCGGGACAGGAACACCGGGGAGCTGTTTTTT CASSPRDRNTGELFF
TRBJ1-4 . . TRBV5-5 TGTGCCAGCAGCTTGGACGGCAGGGAAAAACTGTTTTTT CASSLDGREKLFF
TRBJ2-7 . . TRBV9 TGTGCCAGCAGCGCCACGCCGGCCCCCTCCTACGAGCAGTACTTC CASSATPAPSYEQYF
TRBJ1-5 . once TRBV6-1 TGTGCCAGCAGTGAAAGTTATCAGCCCCAGCATTTT CASSESYQPQHF
TRBJ1-3 . . TRBV7-6 TGTGCCAGCACCCGAGGTGGGCCTGGAAACACCATATATTTT CASTRGGPGNTIYF
TRBJ1-1 . . TRBV20-1 TGCAGTGCTAGCCAGACAGCTCGAGCTTTCTTT CSASQTARAFF
TRBJ1-6 TRBD1 . TRBV5-1 TGCGCCAGCAGCTTTGACAGGGGCTATAATTCACCCCTCCACTTT CASSFDRGYNSPLHF
TRBJ2-3 TRBD1 . TRBV7-7 TGTGCTAGCAGCTTGACAGGGACAGATACGCAGTATTTT CASSLTGTDTQYF